These 23 T cell receptor beta chains originate from one sample sequenced in a study of blood T cell repertoires in COVID-19. Repertoires were generated with immunoSEQ multiplex PCR, while TCRdb's copy carries only in-frame clones and drops some. The repertoire consists of about 330,000 clones, with 75% to 90% occurring once and the leading ten covering less than 6.5%. Sample: PBMCs or T cells enriched from blood (not recorded which). Receptors originate from a man aged 30 to 39 who had recovered from COVID-19.

This chain links TRBV11-2 with TRBJ2-3; a possible D gene is TRBD2 (5 bases). Per germline, CDR1 SGHAT and CDR2 FQNNGV. The CDR3 is 18 amino acids. Trimming cost V 1 base and J 0 bases, with 17 bases left between them. The CDR3 reads CASSLGSWSSRSTDTQYF. CDR3 DNA: TGTGCCAGCAGCTTAGGGTCGTGGTCTAGCCGGAGCACAGATACGCAGTATTTT.

J is TRBJ1-1 and V is TRBV6-4, with unresolved D. V shed 7 bases and J shed 0 bases, with 24 bases lying between them. Germline V lookup: CDR1 MRHNA, CDR2 SNTAGT. The CDR3 runs to 18 residues. CDR3 loop: CASTTGGSERGVNTEAFF. In DNA, the CDR3 is TGTGCCAGCACCACCGGTGGGTCGGAACGAGGTGTGAACACTGAAGCTTTCTTT.

The DNA of the CDR3 is TGTGCCAGCAGTTACTCCCGGACAGCTAACTATGGCTACACCTTC. Protein product: CASSYSRTANYGYTF. The rearrangement joins TRBV6-5 to TRBJ1-2, with D perhaps matching TRBD1 (6 bases). Germline V gene sequence: CDR1 MNHEY, CDR2 SVGAGI. The CDR3 runs 15 residues. Trimming took 0 bases from V and 0 from J, leaving 8 bases between them.

This sequence joins TRBV5-1 and TRBJ2-5; the match to TRBD2 covers 10 bases. The V gene's germline CDR1 is SGHRS and CDR2 YFSETQ. The CDR3 consists of 15 residues. V lost 7 bases to trimming and J lost 1 base; unmatched junction nucleotides: 7. The CDR3 region is CASAKRGGAQETQYF. The CDR3, as DNA: TGCGCCAGCGCTAAGCGGGGGGGTGCCCAAGAGACCCAGTACTTC.

The V call is TRBV5-1, the J call TRBJ2-2, with 10 bases that match TRBD1. There are 16 residues in the CDR3. J was trimmed by 6 bases and V by 0 bases; bases with no gene match: 5. From germline, CDR1 is SGHRS and CDR2 YFSETQ. The DNA of the CDR3 is TGCGCCAGCAGCTTGGAGGGACAGGGGAGGGCCGGGGAGCTGTTTTTT. It encodes CASSLEGQGRAGELFF.

This chain joins TRBV3-1 (or the pseudogene TRBV3-2) and TRBJ2-5; 10 nucleotides agree with TRBD2. Germline V gene data show CDR1 as LGHDT and CDR2 as YNNKEL (reference sequence). This CDR3 is 14 amino acids long. Trimming removed 6 bases from V and 5 bases from J; junction bases left unmatched: 6. CDR3 residues: CASRQRGGRETQYF. The CDR3 DNA reads TGTGCCAGCAGGCAGCGGGGGGGCCGCGAGACCCAGTACTTC.

This clone was recorded only once. The gene calls are TRBV5-4 and TRBJ2-7; D remains ambiguous. Germline V CDR1 and CDR2: SGHNT, YYREEE (reference sequence). The V end was cut by 0 bases, the J end by 5 bases, with 9 bases between. The length of the CDR3 is 13 residues. In DNA form, the CDR3 reads TGTGCCAGCAGCTTGGGGGTGAGCGACGAGCAGTACTTC. Protein product: CASSLGVSDEQYF.

V usage is TRBV28 and J usage is TRBJ1-5; no reliable D call. The germline V and J ends were trimmed by 2 bases and 2 bases, with 13 bases remaining between them. From germline, CDR1 is MDHEN and CDR2 SYDVKM. This CDR3 is 16 amino acids long. The CDR3 region is CASSLRSGKGNQPQHF. Written as DNA, the CDR3 is TGTGCCAGCAGTTTACGATCGGGGAAGGGCAATCAGCCCCAGCATTTT. The whole variable domain, remainder taken from reference TRBV28 and TRBJ1-5, is DVKVTQSSRYLVKRTGEKVFLECVQDMDHENMFWYRQDPGLGLRLIYFSYDVKMKEKGDIPEGYSVSREKKERFSLILESASTNQTSMYLCASSLRSGKGNQPQHFGDGTRLSIL.

The chain joins TRBV5-4 to TRBJ1-4, with D unclear. V lost 0 bases and J lost 4, with 4 bases in between. This CDR3 comprises 13 residues. Germline CDR1 and CDR2: SGHNT and YYREEE (reference sequence). In nucleotides, the CDR3 is TGTGCCAGCAGCTTGGGACATAATGAAAAACTGTTTTTT. This sequence encodes CASSLGHNEKLFF. Full variable domain (rest looked up from reference TRBV5-4 and TRBJ1-4): ETGVTQSPTHLIKTRGQQVTLRCSSQSGHNTVSWYQQALGQGPQFIFQYYREEENGRGNFPPRFSGLQFPNYSSELNVNALELDDSALYLCASSLGHNEKLFFGSGTQLSVL.

This chain uses TRBV24-1 with TRBJ2-1; D is unclear. Between the trimmed V and J ends, which lost 4 bases and 7 bases, there was a span of 22 bases. This CDR3 region has 17 residues. The germline gives CDR1 KGHDR, CDR2 SFDVKD. Here the CDR3 reads CATSDPQQHDKWNEQFF. In DNA form, the CDR3 reads TGTGCCACCAGTGACCCTCAGCAGCATGACAAGTGGAATGAGCAGTTCTTC.

V usage is TRBV10-3 and J usage is TRBJ1-4; TRBD1 matches at 11 bases. With V trimmed by 6 bases and J by 11 bases, 14 bases remained unmatched. Germline-derived CDR1 and CDR2 are ENHRY and SYGVKD. The CDR3 has 16 amino acids. In nucleotides, the CDR3 is TGTGCCATCAGCGGTCCGGGACAGGGGGGCGCGCGGAAACTGTTTTTT. Its protein product is CAISGPGQGGARKLFF.

This chain links TRBV6-5 with TRBJ1-5; TRBD1 is a possible D gene (5 bases). Trimming removed 5 bases at V and 9 bases at J, with 14 bases between. The germline CDR1 and CDR2 sequences are MNHEY and SVGAGI. This CDR3 has 13 amino acids. CDR3 loop: CASSLQGLAPQHF. The CDR3 DNA follows: TGTGCCAGCAGTCTTCAGGGTTTGGCGCCCCAGCATTTT.

The genes are TRBV15 and TRBJ2-6, with D possibly matching TRBD2 (5 bases). The CDR3 extends over 19 amino acids. Germline lookup yields CDR1 LNHNV and CDR2 YYDKDF (reference sequence). V shed 0 bases and J shed 1 base, with 16 bases lying between them. CDR3 residues: CATSRDRTPELSGANVLTF. The DNA for the CDR3 is TGTGCCACCAGCAGAGATAGGACTCCTGAATTATCTGGGGCCAACGTCCTGACTTTC.

This rearrangement joins TRBV9 to TRBJ1-2; 7 nucleotides align to TRBD1. V was pared by 3 bases and J by 5 bases, with 1 base of the junction left unmatched. CDR1 and CDR2 from the germline V gene are SGDLS and YYNGEE. The CDR3 totals 12 residues. CDR3 region: CASSEQGYGYTF. The CDR3 nucleotides are TGTGCCAGCAGCGAACAGGGGTATGGCTACACCTTC. The entire variable domain, with the rest obtained from reference TRBV9 and TRBJ1-2, is as follows: DSGVTQTPKHLITATGQRVTLRCSPRSGDLSVYWYQQSLDQGLQFLIQYYNGEERAKGNILERFSAQQFPDLHSELNLSSLELGDSALYFCASSEQGYGYTFGSGTRLTVV.

J is TRBJ2-3 and V is TRBV3-1 (or the pseudogene TRBV3-2); 7 bases match TRBD2. The V gene end was trimmed by 4 bases and the J gene end by 8 bases; junction bases not matched to a gene: 6. The V gene's germline CDR1 is LGHDT and CDR2 YNNKEL (reference sequence). This CDR3 has 13 residues. The CDR3 nucleotides are TGTGCCAGCAGCCCCGAGACTAGCTCTACGCAGTATTTT. This sequence encodes CASSPETSSTQYF.

The gene calls are TRBV28 and TRBJ2-3; 14 positions match TRBD2. The CDR3 is 15 amino acids. CDR1 MDHEN and CDR2 SYDVKM come from the germline V gene. The ends lost 4 bases at V and 6 bases at J; junction bases unmatched: 3. For the CDR3, the DNA is TGTGCCAGCAGTTGGACTAGCGGGGGGTGGGATACGCAGTATTTT. Amino acids: CASSWTSGGWDTQYF.

The V call is TRBV11-1, the J call TRBJ2-5, with TRBD2 as a possible D gene (5 bases). Trimming pared 5 bases from V and 5 bases from J, leaving 15 bases between. Germline V gives CDR1 SGHAT, CDR2 FQDESV (reference sequence). CDR3 size: 14 residues. In nucleotides, the CDR3 is TGTGCCAGCAGCCGAAGAGGGCCAACGGAGACCCAGTACTTC. It translates to CASSRRGPTETQYF.

CDR3 in amino acids: CASTSRQSREFKNIQYF. The CDR3, as DNA: TGTGCCAGCACCTCCCGACAGTCTAGAGAGTTTAAAAACATTCAGTACTTC. J is TRBJ2-4 and V is TRBV28; the D gene is possibly TRBD1 (5 bases). CDR1 is MDHEN, CDR2 SYDVKM, per germline. V dropped 7 bases and J dropped 4 bases, with 23 bases sitting between them. CDR3 length equals 17 residues.

This chain uses TRBV28 with TRBJ1-5; D might be TRBD1 (5 bases). CDR3 size: 15 residues. The germline V gene has CDR1 MDHEN and CDR2 SYDVKM. V lost 9 bases to trimming and J lost 0 bases, with 15 bases between them. The CDR3 loop is CASSTVADSNQPQHF. As DNA, the CDR3 is TGTGCCAGTTCGACAGTCGCGGATAGCAATCAGCCCCAGCATTTT. The variable domain in full, completed from reference TRBV28 and TRBJ1-5, reads DVKVTQSSRYLVKRTGEKVFLECVQDMDHENMFWYRQDPGLGLRLIYFSYDVKMKEKGDIPEGYSVSREKKERFSLILESASTNQTSMYLCASSTVADSNQPQHFGDGTRLSIL.

The rearrangement uses TRBV9 and TRBJ2-7, with 7 bases that match TRBD1. The CDR3 consists of 14 residues. CDR1 and CDR2 (germline): SGDLS, YYNGEE. V dropped 5 bases and J dropped 5; count of bases not matched to a gene: 10. The DNA of the CDR3 is TGTGCCAGCAGACCCGATGACAGGGACAACGAGCAGTACTTC. Translated, it gives CASRPDDRDNEQYF.

The V call is TRBV18, the J call TRBJ2-3; weak D call: TRBD2 (5 bases). The CDR3 totals 14 residues. Trimming removed 2 bases from V and 4 bases from J, with 10 bases in between. CDR1 is KGHSH and CDR2 is LQKENI in the germline V gene. The DNA for the CDR3 is TGTGCCAGCTCACCAGTGGGGAGTCCAGATACGCAGTATTTT. Protein sequence: CASSPVGSPDTQYF. The full variable domain, its missing parts supplied by reference TRBV18 and TRBJ2-3, is NAGVMQNPRHLVRRRGQEARLRCSPMKGHSHVYWYRQLPEEGLKFMVYLQKENIIDESGMPKERFSAEFPKEGPSILRIQQVVRGDSAAYFCASSPVGSPDTQYFGPGTRLTVL.

J is TRBJ1-3 and V is TRBV5-1; tentative D call: TRBD1 (6 bases). Germline CDR1 reads SGHRS; CDR2 reads YFSETQ. The CDR3 is 16 residues long. V was shortened by 0 bases and J by 6 bases, with 16 bases between the two germline ends. The CDR3 sequence: CASSLGQGPLSNTIYF. As DNA, the CDR3 is TGCGCCAGCAGCTTGGGTCAGGGGCCACTTTCAAACACCATATATTTT.

The gene calls are TRBV5-5 and TRBJ2-7; possible D gene TRBD1, 6 bases. V dropped 3 bases and J dropped 0 bases, with 10 bases sitting between them. CDR1 SGHKS and CDR2 YYEKEE come from the germline V gene (reference sequence). The CDR3 sequence is 14 residues long. The CDR3 loop reads CASSSQGSSYEQYF. The DNA of the CDR3 is TGTGCCAGCAGCTCCCAGGGGAGCTCCTACGAGCAGTACTTC.